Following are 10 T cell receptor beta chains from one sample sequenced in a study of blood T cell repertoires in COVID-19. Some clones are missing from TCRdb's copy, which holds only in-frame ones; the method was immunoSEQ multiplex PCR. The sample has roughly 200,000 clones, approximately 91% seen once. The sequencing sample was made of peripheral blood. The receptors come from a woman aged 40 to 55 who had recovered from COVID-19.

CDR3 in amino acids: CASSYLASGRTDTQYF. CDR3 DNA sequence: TGTGCCAGCAGTTACTTAGCTAGCGGGAGAACAGATACGCAGTATTTT. The chain combines TRBV6-5 with TRBJ2-3; TRBD2 aligns across 10 bases. The V segment lost 1 base and the J segment 3 bases; nucleotides outside the gene matches: 4. This CDR3 has 16 residues. CDR1 is MNHEY and CDR2 is SVGAGI in the germline V gene.

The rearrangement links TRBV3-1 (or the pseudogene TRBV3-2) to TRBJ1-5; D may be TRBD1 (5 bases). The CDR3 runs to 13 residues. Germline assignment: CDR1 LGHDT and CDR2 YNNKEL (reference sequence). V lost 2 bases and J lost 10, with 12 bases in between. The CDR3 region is CASSQQGGRPQHF. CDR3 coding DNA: TGTGCCAGCAGCCAACAGGGTGGGCGACCCCAGCATTTT.

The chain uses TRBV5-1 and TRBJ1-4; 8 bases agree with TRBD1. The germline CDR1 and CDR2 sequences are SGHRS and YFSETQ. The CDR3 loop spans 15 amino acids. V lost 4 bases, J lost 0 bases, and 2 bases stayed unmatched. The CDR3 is CASSQQGATNEKLFF. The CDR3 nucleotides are TGCGCCAGCAGCCAACAGGGGGCAACTAATGAAAAACTGTTTTTT.

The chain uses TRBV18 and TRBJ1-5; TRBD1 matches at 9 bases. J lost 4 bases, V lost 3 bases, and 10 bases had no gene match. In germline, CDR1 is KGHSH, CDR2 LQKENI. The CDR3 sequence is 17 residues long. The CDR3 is CASSPRPGQGRNQPQHF. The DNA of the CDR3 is TGTGCCAGCTCACCCCGGCCGGGACAGGGAAGAAATCAGCCCCAGCATTTT.

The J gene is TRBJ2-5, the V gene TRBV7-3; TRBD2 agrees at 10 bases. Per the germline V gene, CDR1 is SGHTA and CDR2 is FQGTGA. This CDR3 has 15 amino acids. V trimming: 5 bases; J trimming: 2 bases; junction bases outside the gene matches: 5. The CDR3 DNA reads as TGTGCCAGCAGCAGGATGGGACTAGCGCAAGAGACCCAGTACTTC. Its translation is CASSRMGLAQETQYF.

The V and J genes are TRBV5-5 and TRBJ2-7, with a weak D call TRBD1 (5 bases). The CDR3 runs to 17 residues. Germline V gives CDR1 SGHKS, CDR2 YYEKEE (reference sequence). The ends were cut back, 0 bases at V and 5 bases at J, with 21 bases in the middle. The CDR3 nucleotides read TGTGCCAGCAGCTTGGCCATCCCCCCGCAGGGTGACGACGAGCAGTACTTC. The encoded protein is CASSLAIPPQGDDEQYF.

CDR3 sequence: CASSRLVRAGETQYF. CDR3 sequence (DNA): TGCGCCAGCAGCCGCCTCGTGCGAGCGGGAGAGACCCAGTACTTC. This chain uses TRBV4-3 with TRBJ2-5; weak D call: TRBD2 (6 bases). The V end lost 4 bases, the J end lost 4 bases, and 16 bases lay between the germline ends. The CDR3 totals 15 residues. Looked up from germline, CDR1 is LGHNA and CDR2 is YSLEER.

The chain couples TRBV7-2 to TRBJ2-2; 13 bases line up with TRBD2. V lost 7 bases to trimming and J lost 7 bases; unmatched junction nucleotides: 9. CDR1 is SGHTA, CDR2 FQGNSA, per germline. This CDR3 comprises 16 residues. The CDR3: CASTWTSGGQFGELFF. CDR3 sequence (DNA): TGTGCCAGCACCTGGACTAGCGGGGGACAATTCGGGGAGCTGTTTTTT.

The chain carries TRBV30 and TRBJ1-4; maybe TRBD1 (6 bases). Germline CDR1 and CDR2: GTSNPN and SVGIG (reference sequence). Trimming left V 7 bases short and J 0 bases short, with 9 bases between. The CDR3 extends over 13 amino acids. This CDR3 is CASKGATNEKLFF. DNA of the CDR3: TGTGCCTCCAAGGGGGCAACTAATGAAAAACTGTTTTTT.

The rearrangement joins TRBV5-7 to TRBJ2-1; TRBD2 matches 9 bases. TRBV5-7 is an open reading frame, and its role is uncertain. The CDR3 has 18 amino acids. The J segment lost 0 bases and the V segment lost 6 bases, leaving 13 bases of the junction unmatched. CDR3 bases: TGTGCCAGCACCCACAACTTGACTAGCGGTAGCTCCTACAATGAGCAGTTCTTC. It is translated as CASTHNLTSGSSYNEQFF.